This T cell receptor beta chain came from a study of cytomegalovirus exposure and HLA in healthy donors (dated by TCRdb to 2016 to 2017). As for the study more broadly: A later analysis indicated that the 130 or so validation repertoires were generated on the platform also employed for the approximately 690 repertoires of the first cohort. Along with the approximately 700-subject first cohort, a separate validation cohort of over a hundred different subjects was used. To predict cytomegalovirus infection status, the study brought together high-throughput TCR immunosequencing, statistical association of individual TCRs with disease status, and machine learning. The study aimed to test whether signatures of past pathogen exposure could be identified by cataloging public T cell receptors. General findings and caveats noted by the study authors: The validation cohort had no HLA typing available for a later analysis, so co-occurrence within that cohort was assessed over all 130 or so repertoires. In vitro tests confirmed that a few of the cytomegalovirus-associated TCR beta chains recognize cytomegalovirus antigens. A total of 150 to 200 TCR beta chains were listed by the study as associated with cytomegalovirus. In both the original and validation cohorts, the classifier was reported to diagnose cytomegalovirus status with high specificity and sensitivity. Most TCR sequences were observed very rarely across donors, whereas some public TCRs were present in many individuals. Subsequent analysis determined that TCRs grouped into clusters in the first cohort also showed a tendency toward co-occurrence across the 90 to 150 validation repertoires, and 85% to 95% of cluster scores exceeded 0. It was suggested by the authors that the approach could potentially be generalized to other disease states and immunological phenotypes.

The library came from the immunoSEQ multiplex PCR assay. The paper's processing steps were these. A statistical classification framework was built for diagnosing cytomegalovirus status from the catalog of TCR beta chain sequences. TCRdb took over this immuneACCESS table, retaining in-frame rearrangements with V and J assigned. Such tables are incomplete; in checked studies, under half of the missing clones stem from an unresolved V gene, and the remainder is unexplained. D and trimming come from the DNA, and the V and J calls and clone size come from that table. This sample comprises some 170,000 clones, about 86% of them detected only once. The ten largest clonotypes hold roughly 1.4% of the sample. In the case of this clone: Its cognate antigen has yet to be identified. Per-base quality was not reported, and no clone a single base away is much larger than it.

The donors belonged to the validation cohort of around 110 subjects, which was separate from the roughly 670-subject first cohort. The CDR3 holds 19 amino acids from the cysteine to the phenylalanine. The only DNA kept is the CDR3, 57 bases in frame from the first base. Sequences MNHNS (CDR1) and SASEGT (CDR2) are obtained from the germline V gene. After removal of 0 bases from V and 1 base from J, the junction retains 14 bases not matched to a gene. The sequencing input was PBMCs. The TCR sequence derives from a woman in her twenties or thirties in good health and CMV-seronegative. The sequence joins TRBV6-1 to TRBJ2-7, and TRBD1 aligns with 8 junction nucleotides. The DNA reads TGTGCCAGCAGTGAAGCGCAGGGGGTTGGACAGGGCTATTCCTACGAGCAGTACTTC. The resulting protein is CASSEAQGVGQGYSYEQYF.